This TCR beta chain derives from a study of vaccination effects on CD4 cells after COVID-19. Study-level information: After the second dose, samples were taken at median day 72. Findings of the study overall: Among infection- and vaccine-induced clones, marked clonal contraction occurred late after vaccination.

A few counts support this clone. What it binds is unknown. Clones were sequenced by immunoSEQ multiplex PCR, and TCRdb holds only the in-frame ones, with some missing. This repertoire shows tens of thousands of clones, roughly four fifths found once; its top ten account for roughly 1.2%. Antigen-specific CD4+ T cells were first expanded with viral peptide pools by the ViraFEST assay and only then sequenced. Upon completion of around 9 days in culture, CD4+ T cells were isolated. Vaccine administered to participants consisted of two doses of either BNT162b2 or mRNA-1273. None of these healthy vaccinees had been infected with SARS-CoV-2 before vaccination. The culture medium for some 2 million PBMC per well included 8.5 to 10 IU/ml IL-2 and roughly 10 ug/ml peptides. Germline V lookup: CDR1 WNHNN, CDR2 SYGVQD (reference sequence). V was trimmed by 4 bases and J by 4 bases, leaving 7 bases between them. The CDR3 is 12 amino acids.

The rearrangement uses TRBV10-1 and TRBJ1-1; no clear D. The source was CD4+ T cells from PBMCs cultured with HCoV-229E spike peptides, collected after COVID-19 vaccination. The sequence derives from a human donor who received a COVID-19 vaccine. The chain's CDR3 is CASSVGSTEAFF. The CDR3 nucleotides are TGCGCCAGCAGTGTAGGTAGCACTGAAGCTTTCTTT.